This TCR beta chain was sequenced in a study of T cell responses to AZD1222 COVID-19 vaccine. Germline V gives CDR1 SGHNT, CDR2 YYREEE (reference sequence). The CDR3 spans 15 residues. The V and J ends lost 5 bases and 2 bases, in that order; junction bases with no gene match: 7. Data came from immunoSEQ multiplex PCR; TCRdb stores just in-frame clones and leaves some out. Of 150,000 to 160,000 clones listed, less than 90% are singletons. The sequence came from an adult who had recovered from COVID-19. V is TRBV5-4 and J is TRBJ2-7; 10 nucleotides align to TRBD2. The starting material was peripheral blood, obtained after recovery from COVID-19. The CDR3 protein is CASSSPSGGAYEQYF. The CDR3 DNA is TGTGCCAGCAGTTCTCCTAGCGGGGGAGCCTACGAGCAGTACTTC.